Listed here are 3 T cell receptor beta chains from one sample, sequenced in a study of glioma-infiltrating T cells after dendritic cell vaccination. Clones were sequenced by immunoSEQ multiplex PCR, and TCRdb holds only the in-frame ones, with some missing. The sample holds more than 75,000 clones, 80% to 85% seen once. Documented time point: after dendritic cell vaccination, including at tumor progression/relapse. The source material was blood, sampled after dendritic cell vaccination. The origin of the receptors is a human donor with glioblastoma.

The chain recombines TRBV7-8 with TRBJ2-7; maybe TRBD1 (6 bases). CDR1 is SGHVS, CDR2 FQNEAQ, per germline. V lost 8 bases to trimming and J lost 0 bases, with 17 bases between them. CDR3 length: 15 amino acids. CDR3 bases: TGTGCCAGCCAAACGACAGGCCCTAGCTCCTACGAGCAGTACTTC. Residues: CASQTTGPSSYEQYF.

The chain uses TRBV7-9 and TRBJ2-5, with TRBD2 matching 9 bases. Per germline, CDR1 SEHNR and CDR2 FQNEAQ (reference sequence). Trimming took 2 bases from V and 5 from J; bases not matched to a gene: 3. The CDR3 runs 14 residues. The CDR3 is CASSLSLAGETQYF. The CDR3 bases are TGTGCCAGCAGCTTAAGTCTAGCGGGGGAGACCCAGTACTTC.

This clone was seen only a few times. This chain joins TRBV7-2 and TRBJ2-7; D might be TRBD1 (6 bases). There are 15 residues in the CDR3. V was shortened by 0 bases and J by 4 bases, with 13 bases between the two germline ends. Germline CDR1 reads SGHTA; CDR2 reads FQGNSA. Here the CDR3 reads CASSLASTGNYEQYF. CDR3 in DNA: TGTGCCAGCAGCTTAGCCTCGACAGGCAATTACGAGCAGTACTTC.